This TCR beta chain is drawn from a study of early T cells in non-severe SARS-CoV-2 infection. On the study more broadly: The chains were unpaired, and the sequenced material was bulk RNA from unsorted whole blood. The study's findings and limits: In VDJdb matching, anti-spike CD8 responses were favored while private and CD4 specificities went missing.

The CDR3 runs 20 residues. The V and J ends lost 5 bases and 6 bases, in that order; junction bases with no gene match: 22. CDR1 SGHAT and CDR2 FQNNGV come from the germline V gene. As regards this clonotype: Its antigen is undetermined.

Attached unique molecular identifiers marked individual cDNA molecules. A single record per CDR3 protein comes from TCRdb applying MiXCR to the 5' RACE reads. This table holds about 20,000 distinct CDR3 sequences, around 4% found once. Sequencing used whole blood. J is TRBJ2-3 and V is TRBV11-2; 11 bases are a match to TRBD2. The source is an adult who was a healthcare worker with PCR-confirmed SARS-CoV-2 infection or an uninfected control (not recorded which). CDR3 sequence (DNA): TGTGCCAGCAGCCCAAGTGTACTAGCGGGGGCCGAAGATGCCCCGGATACGCAGTATTTT. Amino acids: CASSPSVLAGAEDAPDTQYF.